The T cell receptor beta chain under discussion was sequenced for a study of cytomegalovirus exposure and HLA in healthy donors. Broader study findings: The Asian-associated ancestry cluster reportedly had fewer N-insertions than the 666-donor mean in a later analysis. Later analysis identified a missense DCLRE1C variant that was linked to TCR beta V- and J-gene trimming. A few CMV-associated chains were confirmed in vitro to be specific for CMV antigens.

It was with 60 Vbeta and 13 Jbeta primers that the PCR ran. Sequenced by immunoSEQ multiplex PCR; TCRdb stores in-frame clones only, minus some. This table holds under 250,000 clones, over 70% found once. With regard to this clone: Antigen: not known.

Per the germline V gene, CDR1 is WNHNN and CDR2 is SYGVQD (reference sequence). The V gene lost 8 bases and the J gene lost 6 bases, with 18 bases spanning the gap. The CDR3 spans 14 residues. The chain links TRBV10-1 to TRBJ2-3, with D possibly TRBD1 on 5 matching bases. The receptor's source is a woman aged 60 to 75 in good health and CMV-seropositive. The sample comprised PBMCs. CDR3 sequence: CASSVRTSWDTQYF. For the CDR3, the DNA is TGCGCCAGCTCAGTCAGGACATCGTGGGATACGCAGTATTTT.